This TCR beta chain was observed in a study of T-cell reconstitution after alpha-beta-depleted transplantation in children. During its preparation, the TCRbeta library received unique molecular identifiers. TCRdb fed the PCR reads into MiXCR, producing one record per CDR3 protein. The repertoire holds about 540,000 distinct CDR3 sequences, with around 19% as singletons. CDR3 length: 16 residues. V was cut by 1 base and J by 2 bases, with 12 bases left in between. Germline V gene sequence: CDR1 SGHVS, CDR2 FNYEAQ. This clonotype was obtained from a human donor who donated a stem cell graft to a child with acute lymphoblastic leukemia. The sequencing used PBMCs from the stem cell graft donor, collected from the stem cell graft. This chain connects TRBV7-6 to TRBJ2-1; D call uncertain. CDR3 residues: CASSLDTKGPYNEQFF. Here the CDR3 DNA reads TGTGCCAGCAGCTTAGACACCAAGGGCCCCTACAATGAGCAGTTCTTC. Variable domain in full (rest from reference TRBV7-6 and TRBJ2-1): GAGVSQSPRYKVTKRGQDVALRCDPISGHVSLYWYRQALGQGPEFLTYFNYEAQQDKSGLPNDRFSAERPEGSISTLTIQRTEQRDSAMYRCASSLDTKGPYNEQFFGPGTRLTVL.